Listed here are 30 T cell receptor beta chains from one sample, sequenced in a study of T cell changes during pregnancy in multiple sclerosis. The method was immunoSEQ multiplex PCR; TCRdb's version includes in-frame clones alone and lacks a portion of them. The sample has 25,000 or so clones, 90% to 95% seen once. Sequences were derived from CD8+ T cells from peripheral blood mononuclear cells, sampled before pregnancy. Receptor source: a female donor with multiple sclerosis, enrolled in a pregnancy study.

The chain links TRBV9 to TRBJ2-1, with a weak D call TRBD2 (6 bases). Trimming removed 4 bases from V and 4 bases from J, with 9 bases in between. The CDR3 is 13 amino acids. Germline CDR1 SGDLS, CDR2 YYNGEE. This CDR3 reads CASSPRGYNEQFF. CDR3 bases: TGTGCCAGCAGCCCCCGGGGGTACAATGAGCAGTTCTTC.

The DNA for the CDR3 is TGTGCCAGCAGCGAGGGACTAGCGAGGTCCTACGAGCAGTACTTC. Its translation: CASSEGLARSYEQYF. The chain carries TRBV4-2 and TRBJ2-7; TRBD2 aligns across 10 bases. The junction had 5 bases not matched to a gene; V was cut back by 5 bases and J by 1 base. Germline V gene lookup returns CDR1 LGHNA and CDR2 YNFKEQ. The CDR3 runs to 15 residues.

This clone was counted only a few times. In nucleotides, the CDR3 is TGTGCCAGCAGTGTGGGGACTAGCGGGGGAGATACGCAGTATTTT. This sequence encodes CASSVGTSGGDTQYF. The genes are TRBV6-4 and TRBJ2-3; TRBD2 aligns across 14 bases. In germline, CDR1 is MRHNA, CDR2 SNTAGT. Trimming removed 4 bases from V and 5 bases from J; junction bases left unmatched: 2. CDR3 length: 15 amino acids.

The chain recombines TRBV5-4 with TRBJ2-7; D possibly corresponds to TRBD1 (5 bases). The CDR3 contains 12 residues. Germline loops: CDR1 SGHNT, CDR2 YYREEE (reference sequence). Trimming removed 4 bases at V and 4 bases at J, with 9 bases between. CDR3 nucleotide sequence: TGTGCCAGCAGCGGATCAGGGTACGAGCAGTACTTC. Its protein is CASSGSGYEQYF.

The chain combines TRBV9 with TRBJ2-3; 10 bases are shared with TRBD2. The germline CDR1 and CDR2 sequences are SGDLS and YYNGEE. CDR3 length: 16 amino acids. The V and J ends lost 4 bases and 1 base, in that order; junction bases with no gene match: 6. The CDR3 loop is CASSILAGAGTDTQYF. CDR3 bases: TGTGCCAGCAGCATTCTAGCGGGAGCTGGCACAGATACGCAGTATTTT.

The CDR3 region has the DNA TGTGCCAGCAGTTACGGGGGGGTGAACACTGAAGCTTTCTTT. Protein product: CASSYGGVNTEAFF. This chain connects TRBV6-5 to TRBJ1-1; D may be TRBD1 (5 bases). The CDR3 has 14 amino acids. CDR1 and CDR2 (germline): MNHEY, SVGAGI. Trimming removed 2 bases at V and 0 bases at J, with 7 bases between.

This chain joins TRBV9 and TRBJ2-5; TRBD2 matches 8 bases. V was clipped by 0 bases and J by 2 bases; unmatched bases: 12. The CDR3 contains 18 residues. Per the germline V gene, CDR1 is SGDLS and CDR2 is YYNGEE. CDR3 in DNA: TGTGCCAGCAGCGTAGAAGGGCTAGCGGGTTGGAAGCAAGAGACCCAGTACTTC. Its translation is CASSVEGLAGWKQETQYF.

V and J are TRBV25-1 and TRBJ2-2, with a weak D call TRBD1 (6 bases). Germline V lookup: CDR1 MGHDK, CDR2 SYGVNS. The CDR3 is made up of 14 amino acids. V was clipped by 6 bases and J by 4 bases, with 12 bases between them. The chain's CDR3 is CASRRQVRTGELFF. The CDR3 DNA reads TGTGCCAGCAGACGACAGGTCCGCACCGGGGAGCTGTTTTTT.

This chain connects TRBV4-3 to TRBJ2-7; 9 bases match TRBD1. The CDR3 is made up of 13 amino acids. Germline lookup yields CDR1 LGHNA and CDR2 YSLEER. Losses at the gene ends were 3 bases for V and 5 bases for J; bases not matched to a gene: 2. CDR3 protein: CASSQDRGHEQYF. The DNA of the CDR3 is TGCGCCAGCAGCCAGGACAGGGGCCACGAGCAGTACTTC.

V is TRBV15 and J is TRBJ2-1, with 7 positions matching TRBD2. Trimming at V came to 0 bases and at J to 3 bases, leaving 2 bases not matched to a gene. The V gene's germline CDR1 is LNHNV and CDR2 YYDKDF (reference sequence). The CDR3 extends over 15 amino acids. In DNA, the CDR3 is TGTGCCACCAGCAGAGAGACGGGGGGCTACAATGAGCAGTTCTTC. The encoded protein is CATSRETGGYNEQFF.

CDR3: CASSLVGSSYEQYF. CDR3 DNA sequence: TGTGCCAGCAGCTTAGTCGGGAGCAGCTACGAGCAGTACTTC. The chain employs TRBV7-2 and TRBJ2-7; tentative D call: TRBD2 (6 bases). Germline V gene data show CDR1 as SGHTA and CDR2 as FQGNSA. The CDR3 contains 14 residues. The ends were cut back, 1 base at V and 3 bases at J, with 10 bases in the middle.

The V call is TRBV4-2, the J call TRBJ2-2; TRBD2 agrees at 9 bases. Trimming cost V 3 bases and J 4 bases; bases outside gene matches: 6. This CDR3 spans 16 amino acids. Germline V lookup: CDR1 LGHNA, CDR2 YNFKEQ. CDR3 nucleotide sequence: TGTGCCAGCAGCCACCTGACTAGCGGAATCACCGGGGAGCTGTTTTTT. It is translated as CASSHLTSGITGELFF.

This clone was recorded only once. The rearrangement uses TRBV6-4 and TRBJ2-3; tentative D call: TRBD2 (6 bases). This CDR3 is built from 16 residues. The germline V and J ends were trimmed by 0 bases and 3 bases, with 13 bases remaining between them. Germline values: CDR1 MRHNA, CDR2 SNTAGT. The CDR3 spells CASSDSRESRTDTQYF. The CDR3 DNA sequence: TGTGCCAGCAGTGACTCTCGGGAGAGTCGTACAGATACGCAGTATTTT.

CDR3 in DNA: TGCGCCAGCAGCCAAGTAGCGGGAGGGCCTCGGGAGCAGTACTTC. The encoded protein is CASSQVAGGPREQYF. The V gene is TRBV4-3, the J gene TRBJ2-7; 11 bases align to TRBD2. Losses at the gene ends were 1 base for V and 7 bases for J; bases not matched to a gene: 6. Germline CDR1 is LGHNA and CDR2 is YSLEER. The CDR3 loop spans 15 amino acids.

This chain uses TRBV7-9 with TRBJ2-1; D is possibly TRBD2 (5 bases). The ends were cut back, 0 bases at V and 6 bases at J, with 15 bases in the middle. Germline V lookup: CDR1 SEHNR, CDR2 FQNEAQ (reference sequence). The CDR3 covers 16 residues. CDR3 sequence: CASSLAASLGPNEQFF. In DNA form, the CDR3 reads TGTGCCAGCAGCTTAGCGGCTAGCCTAGGACCCAATGAGCAGTTCTTC. Variable domain in full (rest from reference TRBV7-9 and TRBJ2-1): DTGVSQNPRHKITKRGQNVTFRCDPISEHNRLYWYRQTLGQGPEFLTYFQNEAQLEKSRLLSDRFSAERPKGSFSTLEIQRTEQGDSAMYLCASSLAASLGPNEQFFGPGTRLTVL.

This clone occurred once. The chain uses TRBV4-3 and TRBJ2-5; TRBD2 aligns across 7 bases. Germline CDR1 and CDR2: LGHNA and YSLEER. The J segment lost 5 bases and the V segment lost 2 bases, leaving 8 bases of the junction unmatched. The CDR3 runs 15 residues. The CDR3, as DNA: TGCGCCAGCAGCCAAACGGCGGGAGTTTTGGAGACCCAGTACTTC. Residues: CASSQTAGVLETQYF.

The gene calls are TRBV7-9 and TRBJ2-1; D remains unclear. Deletions cut 3 bases from V and 6 bases from J, with 18 bases between. Germline loops: CDR1 SEHNR, CDR2 FQNEAQ (reference sequence). The CDR3 length is 16 residues. The DNA of the CDR3 is TGTGCCAGCAGCTTTTACTCAAGCCCCGAATTCAATGAGCAGTTCTTC. It yields the protein CASSFYSSPEFNEQFF.

V gene TRBV9 combines with J gene TRBJ1-4; TRBD1 agrees at 8 bases. The CDR3 consists of 15 residues. Trimming at V came to 3 bases and at J to 3 bases, leaving 4 bases not matched to a gene. CDR1 is SGDLS, CDR2 YYNGEE, per germline. The DNA for the CDR3 is TGTGCCAGCAGCGATGGACAGGGCGCTAATGAAAAACTGTTTTTT. This codes for CASSDGQGANEKLFF.

The gene calls are TRBV7-9 and TRBJ2-7; no clear D. Germline CDR1 and CDR2: SEHNR and FQNEAQ (reference sequence). This CDR3 is 12 amino acids long. V was clipped by 5 bases and J by 4 bases, with 9 bases between them. DNA for the CDR3: TGTGCCAGCAGCCTAGACATGTACGAGCAGTACTTC. Amino acid sequence: CASSLDMYEQYF. The complete variable domain, with remaining parts taken from reference TRBV7-9 and TRBJ2-7, reads DTGVSQNPRHKITKRGQNVTFRCDPISEHNRLYWYRQTLGQGPEFLTYFQNEAQLEKSRLLSDRFSAERPKGSFSTLEIQRTEQGDSAMYLCASSLDMYEQYFGPGTRLTVT.

On this clone itself: Other DNA sequences within the sample encode an identical CDR3. V is TRBV15 and J is TRBJ2-5; possibly TRBD1 for D (6 bases). V was trimmed by 9 bases and J by 3 bases, leaving 14 bases between them. Germline CDR1 LNHNV, CDR2 YYDKDF (reference sequence). The CDR3 totals 13 residues. The DNA of the CDR3 is TGTGCCACTAGCCATGGGGGCAAAGAGACCCAGTACTTC. It specifies CATSHGGKETQYF. Based on the CDR3 plus reference TRBV15 and TRBJ2-5, the full variable domain is DAMVIQNPRYQVTQFGKPVTLSCSQTLNHNVMYWYQQKSSQAPKLLFHYYDKDFNNEADTPDNFQSRRPNTSFCFLDIRSPGLGDTAMYLCATSHGGKETQYFGPGTRLLVL.

As DNA, the CDR3 is TGTGCCAGCAGCAAACCGGAGGCGCCTGAGCAGTTCTTC. Its translation: CASSKPEAPEQFF. V gene TRBV7-9 combines with J gene TRBJ2-1; TRBD2 is a possible D gene (5 bases). The CDR3 contains 13 residues. The germline gives CDR1 SEHNR, CDR2 FQNEAQ (reference sequence). Trimming removed 5 bases at V and 9 bases at J, with 14 bases between.

This sequence joins TRBV10-1 and TRBJ2-5; D is possibly TRBD2 (5 bases). Germline V gene lookup returns CDR1 WNHNN and CDR2 SYGVQD (reference sequence). V was trimmed by 6 bases and J by 14 bases, leaving 13 bases between them. The CDR3 has 10 residues. CDR3 in amino acids: CASRTPPGYF. CDR3 sequence (DNA): TGCGCCAGCAGAACACCTCCGGGATACTTC.

The CDR3 here is CASSQNRGVVYEQFF. In nucleotides, the CDR3 is TGCGCCAGCAGCCAGAACAGGGGAGTTGTCTATGAGCAGTTCTTC. V usage is TRBV4-1 and J usage is TRBJ2-1; 7 bases are shared with TRBD1. The germline V gene encodes CDR1 MGHRA and CDR2 YSYEKL. CDR3 length: 15 residues. With 3 bases clipped from V and 8 bases from J, the junction kept 10 bases outside the gene matches.

Details on this clone: This CDR3 is also generated by other DNA sequences in the sample. The gene calls are TRBV6-4 and TRBJ2-1; TRBD2 aligns across 11 bases. CDR3 length equals 15 residues. CDR1 is MRHNA, CDR2 SNTAGT, per germline. V lost 0 bases and J lost 7; bases outside the gene matches: 2. The CDR3 spells CASSDSTSGSNEQFF. CDR3 nucleotide sequence: TGTGCCAGCAGTGACTCAACTAGCGGGAGTAATGAGCAGTTCTTC.

The CDR3 loop reads CASSSPRPGQGNTEAFF. DNA of the CDR3: TGTGCCAGCAGCTCGCCGAGACCGGGACAGGGGAACACTGAAGCTTTCTTT. The chain couples TRBV7-9 to TRBJ1-1; TRBD1 matches at 9 bases. V was clipped by 4 bases and J by 1 base; unmatched bases: 10. This CDR3 contains 17 residues. From germline, CDR1 is SEHNR and CDR2 FQNEAQ (reference sequence).

The genes are TRBV10-2 and TRBJ2-1; 9 nucleotides match TRBD2. Germline-derived CDR1 and CDR2 are WSHSY and SAAADI. The CDR3 loop spans 14 amino acids. The junction had 8 bases not matched to a gene; V was cut back by 8 bases and J by 6 bases. For the CDR3, the DNA is TGCGCCAGCTCTATGGCGGGAGGGCCCAATGAGCAGTTCTTC. This translates into CASSMAGGPNEQFF.

CDR3 DNA: TGCGCCAGCAGCCAAGATATGACAGGCTACGAGCAGTACTTC. Its protein is CASSQDMTGYEQYF. The J gene is TRBJ2-7, the V gene TRBV4-1, with D possibly TRBD1 on 6 matching bases. V lost 0 bases and J 3 bases, leaving 9 bases between the germline ends. The germline V gene encodes CDR1 MGHRA and CDR2 YSYEKL. The CDR3 consists of 14 residues.

The genes are TRBV4-3 and TRBJ2-3; possible D gene TRBD1, 5 bases. The V end lost 0 bases, the J end lost 2 bases, and 12 bases lay between the germline ends. The germline gives CDR1 LGHNA, CDR2 YSLEER. This CDR3 has 16 residues. Written as DNA, the CDR3 is TGCGCCAGCAGCCAAGATTGGGCAGGGAACACAGATACGCAGTATTTT. Amino acid sequence: CASSQDWAGNTDTQYF.

The V call is TRBV27, the J call TRBJ2-7, with D perhaps TRBD2 (6 bases). This CDR3 region has 14 residues. V lost 8 bases, J lost 2 bases, and 16 bases lay in between. The V gene's germline CDR1 is MNHEY and CDR2 SMNVEV (reference sequence). In DNA, the CDR3 is TGTGCCAGCCGGAGGGAATCTAGCCCCTACGAGCAGTACTTC. The encoded protein is CASRRESSPYEQYF.

V is TRBV5-5 and J is TRBJ2-1, with 7 bases aligning to TRBD2. Trimming removed 2 bases from V and 4 bases from J; junction bases left unmatched: 6. The CDR3 runs to 15 residues. Per the germline V gene, CDR1 is SGHKS and CDR2 is YYEKEE (reference sequence). CDR3 sequence (DNA): TGTGCCAGCAGCTTTTGGGCTAGCGGTTACAATGAGCAGTTCTTC. Its protein is CASSFWASGYNEQFF.